The clone carrying this T cell receptor beta chain was observed a few times. What it binds is not known. One end of the junction fails to match germline, which may point to a read error. The sample originates from a study of T-cell reconstitution after alpha-beta-depleted transplantation in children. Study-wide points: Hyperexpanded clones declined; after one year, newly produced T cells mostly supplied diversity. Reportedly, alpha-beta T cells present about two months post-transplant originated from several hundred expanded clones of graft origin.

Using unique molecular identifiers, the investigators prepared the TCRbeta library. TCRdb analysed the PCR reads with MiXCR anew, one entry per CDR3 protein. Counted here are about 290,000 distinct CDR3 sequences, approximately 7.3% occurring once; the ten biggest clones make up 8.5% to 9.5%. The CDR3 sequence is 16 residues long. CDR1 KGHSH and CDR2 LQKENI come from the germline V gene. The clonotype originates from a female patient aged 2-9 years who had a stem cell transplant for Fanconi anemia, so the T cells may come from the graft donor. The input for sequencing was peripheral blood, taken 360 days after TCRalphabeta/CD19-depleted stem cell transplant. The chain employs TRBV18 and TRBJ2-3, with D perhaps given as TRBD1 or TRBD2 (5 bases each). CDR3 bases: TGTGCCAGCTCACCAAAAACTAGATTATCGACAGATAGGCAGTATTTT. This codes for CASSPKTRLSTDRQYF.